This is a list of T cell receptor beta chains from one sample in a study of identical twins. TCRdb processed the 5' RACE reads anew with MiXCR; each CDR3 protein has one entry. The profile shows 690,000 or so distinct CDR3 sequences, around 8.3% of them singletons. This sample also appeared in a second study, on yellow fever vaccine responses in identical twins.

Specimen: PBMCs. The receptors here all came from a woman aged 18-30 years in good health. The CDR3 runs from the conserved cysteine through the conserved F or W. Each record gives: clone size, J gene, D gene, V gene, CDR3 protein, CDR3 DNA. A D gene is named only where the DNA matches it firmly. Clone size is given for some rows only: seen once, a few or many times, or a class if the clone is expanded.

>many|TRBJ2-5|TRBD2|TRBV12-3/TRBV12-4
CASSSGLAGVQTQYF
TGTGCCAGCAGTTCGGGACTAGCGGGAGTACAGACCCAGTACTTC
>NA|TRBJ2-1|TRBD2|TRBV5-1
CASSYLAPGLAGVLGYNQQFF
TGCGCCAGCAGCTATTTAGCTCCGGGACTAGCGGGAGTTTTAGGCTACAATCAGCAGTTCTTC
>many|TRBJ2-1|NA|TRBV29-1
CSVEPQSNEQFF
TGCAGCGTTGAACCCCAGAGCAATGAGCAGTTCTTC
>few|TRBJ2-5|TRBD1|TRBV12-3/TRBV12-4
CASSLGLTGGRGTQYF
TGTGCCAGCAGTTTAGGCCTCACAGGGGGACGAGGGACCCAGTACTTC
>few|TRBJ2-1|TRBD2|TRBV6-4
CASTGTSRSVGYYNEQFF
TGTGCCAGCACCGGGACTAGCCGATCGGTGGGGTACTACAATGAGCAGTTCTTC
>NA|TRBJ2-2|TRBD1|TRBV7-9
CASSSFGTVLDGELFF
TGTGCCAGCAGCAGCTTCGGGACAGTACTGGACGGGGAGCTGTTTTTT
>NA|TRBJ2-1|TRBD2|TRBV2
CASLGGRHEQFF
TGTGCCAGCCTGGGGGGGAGGCATGAGCAGTTCTTC
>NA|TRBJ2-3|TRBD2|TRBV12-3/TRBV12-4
CASSRGGLDWDTQYF
TGTGCCAGCAGTCGGGGGGGCCTAGATTGGGATACGCAGTATTTT
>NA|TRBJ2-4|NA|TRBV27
CASRDALAKNIQYF
TGTGCCAGCAGGGACGCACTAGCCAAAAACATTCAGTACTTC
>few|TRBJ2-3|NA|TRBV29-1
CSVVEATDTQYF
TGCAGCGTCGTTGAGGCGACAGATACGCAGTATTTT
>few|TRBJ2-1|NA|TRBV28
CASSLTSARLIGGPRTTDNEQFF
TGTGCCAGCAGTTTAACGTCGGCAAGATTAATCGGAGGGCCAAGAACTACGGACAATGAGCAGTTCTTC
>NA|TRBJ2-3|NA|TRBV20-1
CSARVRSTDTQYF
TGCAGTGCTAGGGTCCGGTCCACAGATACGCAGTATTTT
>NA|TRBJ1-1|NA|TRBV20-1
CSARGPGTEAFF
TGCAGTGCTAGAGGCCCGGGCACTGAAGCTTTCTTT
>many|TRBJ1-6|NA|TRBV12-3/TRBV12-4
CASNLELGGVYNSPLHF
TGTGCCAGCAACCTAGAGCTCGGTGGGGTGTATAATTCACCCCTCCACTTT
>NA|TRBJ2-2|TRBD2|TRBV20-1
CSANADGTSPAGELFF
TGCAGTGCCAACGCTGACGGGACTAGCCCCGCCGGGGAGCTGTTTTTT
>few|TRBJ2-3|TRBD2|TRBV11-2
CASSLITRLLAGGSDTQYF
TGTGCCAGCAGCTTAATAACACGCTTACTAGCGGGGGGGTCAGATACGCAGTATTTT
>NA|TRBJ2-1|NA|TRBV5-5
CASSLFPGDSSYNEQFF
TGTGCCAGCAGCTTGTTCCCGGGTGACAGCAGTTACAATGAGCAGTTCTTC
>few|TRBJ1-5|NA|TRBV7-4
CASSSLSGYSNQPQHF
TGTGCCAGCAGCTCACTTTCAGGATATAGCAATCAGCCCCAGCATTTT
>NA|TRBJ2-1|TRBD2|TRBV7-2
CASHRPGGLNEQFF
TGTGCCAGCCACCGTCCGGGAGGTTTAAATGAGCAGTTCTTC
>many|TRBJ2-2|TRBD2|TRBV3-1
CASTPRVAGENTGELFF
TGTGCCAGCACTCCAAGAGTAGCGGGGGAGAACACCGGGGAGCTGTTTTTT
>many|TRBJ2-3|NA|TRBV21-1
CASSKVVDRLTDTQYF
TGTGCCAGCAGCAAGGTGGTCGACAGGCTCACAGATACGCAGTATTTT
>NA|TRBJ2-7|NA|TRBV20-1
CSARAYRDPAYEQYF
TGCAGTGCTAGAGCTTACCGGGACCCAGCCTACGAGCAGTACTTC
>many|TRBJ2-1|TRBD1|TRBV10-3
CAISESSSGTGGNEQFF
TGTGCCATCAGTGAGTCTAGCTCCGGGACAGGGGGCAATGAGCAGTTCTTC
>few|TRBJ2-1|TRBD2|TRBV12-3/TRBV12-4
CASTEVAGGYEQFF
TGTGCCAGCACGGAAGTAGCGGGAGGCTATGAGCAGTTCTTC
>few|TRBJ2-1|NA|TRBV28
CASSLAGAQGPPLGEQFF
TGTGCCAGCAGTTTAGCGGGGGCACAGGGGCCCCCCCTAGGTGAGCAGTTCTTC
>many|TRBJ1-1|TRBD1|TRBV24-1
CATSDGTVGAFF
TGTGCCACCAGTGATGGGACAGTAGGAGCTTTCTTT
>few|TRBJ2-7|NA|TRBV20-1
CSASEFAGSSYEQYF
TGCAGTGCCTCAGAGTTCGCCGGGAGCTCCTACGAGCAGTACTTC
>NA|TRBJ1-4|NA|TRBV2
CASVKGMDEKLFF
TGTGCCAGTGTAAAGGGGATGGATGAAAAACTGTTTTTT
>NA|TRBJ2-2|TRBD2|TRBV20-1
CSASGGTSGGSNTGELFF
TGCAGTGCTAGCGGAGGGACTAGCGGGGGTTCGAACACCGGGGAGCTGTTTTTT
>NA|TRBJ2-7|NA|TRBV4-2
CASSQEPRGGEQYF
TGTGCCAGCAGCCAAGAACCGAGGGGGGGCGAGCAGTACTTC
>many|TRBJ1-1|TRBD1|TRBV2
CATKTGVNTEAFF
TGTGCCACCAAGACAGGGGTGAACACTGAAGCTTTCTTT
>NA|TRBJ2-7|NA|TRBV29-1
CSVLQMNYEQYF
TGCAGCGTCCTACAAATGAATTACGAGCAGTACTTC
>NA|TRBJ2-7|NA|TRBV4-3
CASSQDYRSSEQYF
TGCGCCAGCAGCCAAGATTACAGATCGTCCGAGCAGTACTTC
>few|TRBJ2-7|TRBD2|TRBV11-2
CASSQTFSGRGNSYEQYF
TGTGCCAGCAGCCAGACCTTTAGCGGGAGGGGAAACTCCTACGAGCAGTACTTC
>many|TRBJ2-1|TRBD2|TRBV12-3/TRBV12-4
CASIIGLGVHNEQFF
TGTGCCAGCATCATCGGACTAGGAGTTCACAATGAGCAGTTCTTC
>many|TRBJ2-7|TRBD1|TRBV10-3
CATLDLQGAREDYEQYF
TGTGCCACCCTGGACCTTCAGGGGGCCCGGGAAGATTACGAGCAGTACTTC
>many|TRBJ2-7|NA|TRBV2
CASSDKGRWGGLSEGEQYF
TGTGCCAGCAGTGACAAGGGCCGGTGGGGAGGACTGTCGGAAGGCGAGCAGTACTTC
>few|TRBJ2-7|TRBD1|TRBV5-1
CASTAGTVPYEQYF
TGCGCCAGCACGGCAGGGACAGTTCCCTACGAGCAGTACTTC
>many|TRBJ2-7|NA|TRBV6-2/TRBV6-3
CASSYSRVEQYF
TGTGCCAGCAGTTACTCGCGGGTTGAGCAGTACTTC
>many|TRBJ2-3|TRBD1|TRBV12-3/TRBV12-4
CASSPDRKGTDTQYF
TGTGCCAGCAGTCCGGACAGGAAAGGGACAGATACGCAGTATTTT
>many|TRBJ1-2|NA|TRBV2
CASSYTPVLDYTF
TGTGCCAGCAGTTACACCCCGGTTTTAGACTACACCTTC
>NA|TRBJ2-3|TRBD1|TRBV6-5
CASSSKRTGRTDFTDTQYF
TGTGCCAGCAGTTCGAAACGGACAGGGAGGACTGATTTCACAGATACGCAGTATTTT
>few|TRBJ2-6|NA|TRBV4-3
CASSHPGANVLTF
TGCGCCAGCAGCCATCCGGGGGCCAACGTCCTGACTTTC
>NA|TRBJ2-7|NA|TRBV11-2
CASSLESPYEQYF
TGTGCCAGCAGCTTAGAGTCGCCGTACGAGCAGTACTTC
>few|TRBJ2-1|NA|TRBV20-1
CSASWREAYNEQFF
TGCAGTGCTAGCTGGAGGGAGGCCTACAATGAGCAGTTCTTC
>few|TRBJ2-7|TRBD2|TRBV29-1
CSAEGTSASSYEQYF
TGCAGCGCTGAAGGGACTAGCGCCTCCTCCTACGAGCAGTACTTC
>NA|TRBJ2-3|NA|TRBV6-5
CASSYEAGKSTDTQYF
TGTGCCAGCAGTTACGAGGCGGGAAAAAGCACAGATACGCAGTATTTT
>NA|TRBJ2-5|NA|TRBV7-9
CASSFRSGETQYF
TGTGCCAGCAGCTTTAGGTCTGGAGAGACCCAGTACTTC
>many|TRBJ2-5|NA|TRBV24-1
CATSQGPETQYF
TGTGCCACCAGCCAGGGCCCAGAGACCCAGTACTTC
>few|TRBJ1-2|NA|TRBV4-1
CASSHSPQENYGYTF
TGCGCCAGCAGCCATTCTCCTCAAGAAAACTATGGCTACACCTTC
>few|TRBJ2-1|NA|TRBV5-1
CASSSSDRRGEQFF
TGCGCCAGCAGCTCCTCAGACAGGCGGGGTGAGCAGTTCTTC